Sequencing of this TCR beta chain was carried out in a study of spatial heterogeneity in lung cancer. The wider study: Raw reads contained each unique TCR and UMI combination more than ten times on average.

This clonotype was recorded many times. The antigen is undetermined. Noted time point: sample taken at primary tumor resection. Broader study findings: Mutation tallies in tumors tracked expanded intratumoral alpha and beta TCR counts.

Carried by each TCR cDNA molecule was a unique molecular identifier. TCRdb ran MiXCR on the 5' RACE reads and lists one entry per CDR3 protein. The repertoire includes about 8,100 distinct CDR3 sequences, about 12% of them detected once, and more than 9.5% sits in the top ten. This CDR3 region has 13 residues. From germline, CDR1 is KGHSH and CDR2 LQKENI. V shed 8 bases, J shed 0 bases, and the junction held 2 bases outside the gene matches. The chain links TRBV18 to TRBJ2-5, with TRBD1 identical over 8 bases. This TCR came from a male donor with early-stage non-small cell lung cancer. Sequencing was performed on lung tumor tissue, taken at surgery. As DNA, the CDR3 is TGTGCCAGCAGCAGGGGGCACCAAGAGACCCAGTACTTC. Translated, it gives CASSRGHQETQYF. Complete variable domain (other parts from reference TRBV18 and TRBJ2-5): NAGVMQNPRHLVRRRGQEARLRCSPMKGHSHVYWYRQLPEEGLKFMVYLQKENIIDESGMPKERFSAEFPKEGPSILRIQQVVRGDSAAYFCASSRGHQETQYFGPGTRLLVL.